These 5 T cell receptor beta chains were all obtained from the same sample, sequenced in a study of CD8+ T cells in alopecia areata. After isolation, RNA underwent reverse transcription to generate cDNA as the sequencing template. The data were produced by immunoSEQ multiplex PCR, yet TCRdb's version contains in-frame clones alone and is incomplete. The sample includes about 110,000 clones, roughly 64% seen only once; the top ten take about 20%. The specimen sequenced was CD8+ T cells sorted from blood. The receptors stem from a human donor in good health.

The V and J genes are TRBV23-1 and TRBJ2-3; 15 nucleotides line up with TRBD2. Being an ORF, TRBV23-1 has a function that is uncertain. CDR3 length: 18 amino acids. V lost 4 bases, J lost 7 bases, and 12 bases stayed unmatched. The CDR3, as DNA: TGCGCCAGCAGTCCCCGGACTAGCGGGGGGGATAAATCCAATACGCAGTATTTT. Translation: CASSPRTSGGDKSNTQYF.

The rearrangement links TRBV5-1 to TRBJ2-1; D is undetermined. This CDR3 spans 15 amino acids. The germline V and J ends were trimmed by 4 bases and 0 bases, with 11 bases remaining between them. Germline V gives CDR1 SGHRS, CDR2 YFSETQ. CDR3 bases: TGCGCCAGCAGCCCTGAACCTTACTCCTACAATGAGCAGTTCTTC. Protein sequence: CASSPEPYSYNEQFF. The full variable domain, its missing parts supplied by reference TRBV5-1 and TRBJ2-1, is KAGVTQTPRYLIKTRGQQVTLSCSPISGHRSVSWYQQTPGQGLQFLFEYFSETQRNKGNFPGRFSGRQFSNSRSEMNVSTLELGDSALYLCASSPEPYSYNEQFFGPGTRLTVL.

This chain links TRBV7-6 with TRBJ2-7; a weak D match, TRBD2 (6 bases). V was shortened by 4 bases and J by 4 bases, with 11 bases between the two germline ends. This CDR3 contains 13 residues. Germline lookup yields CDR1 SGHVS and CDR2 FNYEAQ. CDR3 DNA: TGTGCCAGCAGCTCCGGAGGGAATTACGAGCAGTACTTC. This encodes CASSSGGNYEQYF.

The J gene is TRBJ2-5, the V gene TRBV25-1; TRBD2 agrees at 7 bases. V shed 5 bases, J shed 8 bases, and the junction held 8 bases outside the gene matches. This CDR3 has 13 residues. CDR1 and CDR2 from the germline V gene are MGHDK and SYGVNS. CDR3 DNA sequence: TGTGCCAGCAGTAGCGGGGTGGGGAAAACCCAGTACTTC. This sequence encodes CASSSGVGKTQYF. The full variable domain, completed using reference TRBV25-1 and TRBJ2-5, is EADIYQTPRYLVIGTGKKITLECSQTMGHDKMYWYQQDPGMELHLIHYSYGVNSTEKGDLSSESTVSRIRTEHFPLTLESARPSHTSQYLCASSSGVGKTQYFGPGTRLLVL.

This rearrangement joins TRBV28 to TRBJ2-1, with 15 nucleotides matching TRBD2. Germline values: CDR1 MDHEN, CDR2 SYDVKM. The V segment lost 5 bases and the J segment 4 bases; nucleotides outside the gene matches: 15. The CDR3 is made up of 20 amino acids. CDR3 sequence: CASSARTGLAGGQTYNEQFF. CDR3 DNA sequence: TGTGCCAGCAGTGCACGCACGGGACTAGCGGGGGGCCAGACTTACAATGAGCAGTTCTTC.